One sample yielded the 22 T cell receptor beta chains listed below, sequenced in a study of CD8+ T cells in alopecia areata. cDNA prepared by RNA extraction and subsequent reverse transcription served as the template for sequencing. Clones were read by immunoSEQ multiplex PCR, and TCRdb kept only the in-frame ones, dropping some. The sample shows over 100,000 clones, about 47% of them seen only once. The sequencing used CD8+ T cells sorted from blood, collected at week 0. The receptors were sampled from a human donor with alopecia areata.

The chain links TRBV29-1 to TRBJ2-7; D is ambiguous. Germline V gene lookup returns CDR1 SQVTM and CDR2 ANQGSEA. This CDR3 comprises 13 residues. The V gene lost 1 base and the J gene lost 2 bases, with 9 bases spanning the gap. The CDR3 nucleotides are TGCAGCGTTGAAGCACGAGGCCCCTACGAGCAGTACTTC. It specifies CSVEARGPYEQYF.

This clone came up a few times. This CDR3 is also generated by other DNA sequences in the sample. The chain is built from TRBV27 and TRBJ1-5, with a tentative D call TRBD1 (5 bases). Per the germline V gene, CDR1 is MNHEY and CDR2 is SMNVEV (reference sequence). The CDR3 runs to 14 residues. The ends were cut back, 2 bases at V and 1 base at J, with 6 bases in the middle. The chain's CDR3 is CASSLRDSNQPQHF. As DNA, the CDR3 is TGTGCCAGCAGTTTAAGGGACAGCAATCAGCCCCAGCATTTT.

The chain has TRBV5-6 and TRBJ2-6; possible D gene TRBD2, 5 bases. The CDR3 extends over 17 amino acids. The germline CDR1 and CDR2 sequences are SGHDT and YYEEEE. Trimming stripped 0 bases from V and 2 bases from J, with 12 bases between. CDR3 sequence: CASSLGLFGAGANVLTF. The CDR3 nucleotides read TGTGCCAGCAGCTTGGGATTGTTCGGGGCTGGGGCCAACGTCCTGACTTTC.

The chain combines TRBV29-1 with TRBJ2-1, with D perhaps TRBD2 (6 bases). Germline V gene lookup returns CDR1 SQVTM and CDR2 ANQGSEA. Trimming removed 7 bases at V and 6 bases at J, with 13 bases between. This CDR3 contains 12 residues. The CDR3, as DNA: TGCAGCGGATACGGGACTGTCAATGAGCAGTTCTTC. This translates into CSGYGTVNEQFF.

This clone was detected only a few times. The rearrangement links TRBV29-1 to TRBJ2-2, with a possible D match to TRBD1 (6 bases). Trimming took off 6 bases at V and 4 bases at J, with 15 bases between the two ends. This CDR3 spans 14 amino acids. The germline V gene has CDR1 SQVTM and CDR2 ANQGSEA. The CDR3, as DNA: TGCAGCGTGTACAGGGAAGTCCCCACCGGGGAGCTGTTTTTT. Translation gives CSVYREVPTGELFF.

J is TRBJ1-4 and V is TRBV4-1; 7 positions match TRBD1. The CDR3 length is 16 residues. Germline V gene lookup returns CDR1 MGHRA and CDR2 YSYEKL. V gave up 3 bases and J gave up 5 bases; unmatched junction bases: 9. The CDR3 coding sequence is TGCGCCAGCAGCCACGACCAGGCAGGGGGGAATGAAAAACTGTTTTTT. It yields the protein CASSHDQAGGNEKLFF.

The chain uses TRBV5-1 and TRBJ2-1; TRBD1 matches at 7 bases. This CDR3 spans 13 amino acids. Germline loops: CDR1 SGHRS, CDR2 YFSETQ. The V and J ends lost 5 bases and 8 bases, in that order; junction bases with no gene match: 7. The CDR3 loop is CASRQEGGDEQFF. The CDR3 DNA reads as TGCGCCAGCAGACAAGAAGGGGGCGATGAGCAGTTCTTC. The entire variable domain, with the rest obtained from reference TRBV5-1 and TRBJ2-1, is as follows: KAGVTQTPRYLIKTRGQQVTLSCSPISGHRSVSWYQQTPGQGLQFLFEYFSETQRNKGNFPGRFSGRQFSNSRSEMNVSTLELGDSALYLCASRQEGGDEQFFGPGTRLTVL.

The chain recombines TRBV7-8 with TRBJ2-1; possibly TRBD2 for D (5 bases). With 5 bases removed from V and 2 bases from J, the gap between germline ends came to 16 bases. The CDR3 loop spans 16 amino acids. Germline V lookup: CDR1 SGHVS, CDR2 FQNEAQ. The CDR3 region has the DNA TGTGCCAGCAGCCCCCCCGCCGGGATCGCCTACAATGAGCAGTTCTTC. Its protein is CASSPPAGIAYNEQFF.

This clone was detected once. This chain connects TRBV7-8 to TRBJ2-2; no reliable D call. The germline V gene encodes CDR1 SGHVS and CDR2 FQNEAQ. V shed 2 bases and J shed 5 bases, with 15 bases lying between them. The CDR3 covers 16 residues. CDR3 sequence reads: CASSLWGNELTGELFF. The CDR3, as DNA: TGTGCCAGCAGCTTATGGGGTAACGAGTTGACCGGGGAGCTGTTTTTT.

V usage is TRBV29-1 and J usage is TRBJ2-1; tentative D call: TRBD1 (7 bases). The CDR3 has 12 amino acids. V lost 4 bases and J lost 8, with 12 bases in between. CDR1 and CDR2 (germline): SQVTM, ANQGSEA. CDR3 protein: CSVVTRGHEQFF. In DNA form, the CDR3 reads TGCAGCGTTGTGACTAGGGGGCATGAGCAGTTCTTC.

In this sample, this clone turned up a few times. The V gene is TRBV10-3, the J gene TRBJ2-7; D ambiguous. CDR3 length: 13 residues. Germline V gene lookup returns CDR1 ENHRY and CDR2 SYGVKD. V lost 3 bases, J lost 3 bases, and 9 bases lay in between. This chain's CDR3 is CAISENRLYEQYF. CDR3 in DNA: TGTGCCATCAGTGAAAACAGACTCTACGAGCAGTACTTC.

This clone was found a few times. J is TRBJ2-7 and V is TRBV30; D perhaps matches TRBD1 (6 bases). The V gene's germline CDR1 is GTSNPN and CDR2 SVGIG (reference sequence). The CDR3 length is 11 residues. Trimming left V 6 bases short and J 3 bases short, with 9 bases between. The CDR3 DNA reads TGTGCCTGCACGGACAGCTACGAGCAGTACTTC. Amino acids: CACTDSYEQYF.

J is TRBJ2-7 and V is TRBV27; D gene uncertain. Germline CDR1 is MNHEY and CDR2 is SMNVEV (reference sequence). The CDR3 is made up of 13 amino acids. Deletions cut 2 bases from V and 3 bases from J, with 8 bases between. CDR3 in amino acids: CASSLQVDYEQYF. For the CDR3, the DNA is TGTGCCAGCAGTTTACAGGTCGACTACGAGCAGTACTTC.

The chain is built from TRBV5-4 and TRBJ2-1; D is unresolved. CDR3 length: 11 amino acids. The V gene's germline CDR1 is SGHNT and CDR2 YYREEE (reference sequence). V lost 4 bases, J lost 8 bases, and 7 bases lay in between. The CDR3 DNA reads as TGTGCCAGCAGCGTGGAGTATGAGCAGTTCTTC. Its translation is CASSVEYEQFF.

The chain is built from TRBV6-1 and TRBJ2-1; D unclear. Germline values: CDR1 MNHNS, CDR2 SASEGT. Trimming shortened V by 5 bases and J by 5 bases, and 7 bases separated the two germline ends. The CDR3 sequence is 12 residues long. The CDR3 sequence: CASSTSDNEQFF. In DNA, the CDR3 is TGTGCCAGCAGTACGTCCGACAATGAGCAGTTCTTC.

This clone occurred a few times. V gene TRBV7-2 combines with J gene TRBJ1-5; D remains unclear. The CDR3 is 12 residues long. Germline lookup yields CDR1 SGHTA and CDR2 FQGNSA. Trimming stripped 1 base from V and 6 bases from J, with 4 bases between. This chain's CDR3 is CASSLDRQPQHF. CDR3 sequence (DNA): TGTGCCAGCAGCTTAGATCGTCAGCCCCAGCATTTT.

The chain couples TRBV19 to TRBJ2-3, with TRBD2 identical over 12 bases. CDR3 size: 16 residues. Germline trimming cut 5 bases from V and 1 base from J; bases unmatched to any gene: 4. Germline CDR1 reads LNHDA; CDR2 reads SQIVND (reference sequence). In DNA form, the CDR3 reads TGTGCCAGTAGTCCCTGGACTAGCGGGGGCACAGATACGCAGTATTTT. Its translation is CASSPWTSGGTDTQYF.

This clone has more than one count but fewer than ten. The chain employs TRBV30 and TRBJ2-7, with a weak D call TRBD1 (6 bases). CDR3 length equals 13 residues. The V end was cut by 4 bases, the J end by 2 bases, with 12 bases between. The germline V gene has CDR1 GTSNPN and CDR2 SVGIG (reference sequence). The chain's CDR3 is CAWISGDTYEQYF. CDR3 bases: TGTGCCTGGATTTCTGGGGACACCTACGAGCAGTACTTC. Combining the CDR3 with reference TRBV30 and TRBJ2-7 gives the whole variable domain SQTIHQWPATLVQPVGSPLSLECTVEGTSNPNLYWYRQAAGRGLQLLFYSVGIGQISSEVPQNLSASRPQDRQFILSSKKLLLSDSGFYLCAWISGDTYEQYFGPGTRLTVT.

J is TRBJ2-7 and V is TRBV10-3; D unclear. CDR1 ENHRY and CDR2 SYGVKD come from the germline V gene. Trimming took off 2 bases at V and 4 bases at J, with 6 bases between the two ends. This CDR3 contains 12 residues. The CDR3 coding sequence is TGTGCCATCAGTGAGGGCACTTACGAGCAGTACTTC. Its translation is CAISEGTYEQYF.

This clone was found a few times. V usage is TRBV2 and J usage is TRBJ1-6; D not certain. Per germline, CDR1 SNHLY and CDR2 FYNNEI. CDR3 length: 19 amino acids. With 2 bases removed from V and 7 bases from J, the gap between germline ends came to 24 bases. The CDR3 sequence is CASSEIRWLVRSVNSPLHF. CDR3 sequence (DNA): TGTGCCAGCAGTGAAATCAGGTGGTTGGTACGGTCCGTCAATTCACCCCTCCACTTT.

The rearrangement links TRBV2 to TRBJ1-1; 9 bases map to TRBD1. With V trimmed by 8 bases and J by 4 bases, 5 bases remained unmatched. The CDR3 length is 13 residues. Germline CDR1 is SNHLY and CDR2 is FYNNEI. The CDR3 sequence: CASQGQGFTEAFF. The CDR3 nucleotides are TGTGCCAGCCAGGGACAGGGCTTCACTGAAGCTTTCTTT.

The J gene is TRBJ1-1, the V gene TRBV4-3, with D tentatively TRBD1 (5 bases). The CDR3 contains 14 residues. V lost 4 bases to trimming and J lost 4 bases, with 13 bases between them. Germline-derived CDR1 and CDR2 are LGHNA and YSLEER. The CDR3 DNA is TGCGCCAGCAGCCCCTCCGGGGGTGTCACTGAAGCTTTCTTT. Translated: CASSPSGGVTEAFF.